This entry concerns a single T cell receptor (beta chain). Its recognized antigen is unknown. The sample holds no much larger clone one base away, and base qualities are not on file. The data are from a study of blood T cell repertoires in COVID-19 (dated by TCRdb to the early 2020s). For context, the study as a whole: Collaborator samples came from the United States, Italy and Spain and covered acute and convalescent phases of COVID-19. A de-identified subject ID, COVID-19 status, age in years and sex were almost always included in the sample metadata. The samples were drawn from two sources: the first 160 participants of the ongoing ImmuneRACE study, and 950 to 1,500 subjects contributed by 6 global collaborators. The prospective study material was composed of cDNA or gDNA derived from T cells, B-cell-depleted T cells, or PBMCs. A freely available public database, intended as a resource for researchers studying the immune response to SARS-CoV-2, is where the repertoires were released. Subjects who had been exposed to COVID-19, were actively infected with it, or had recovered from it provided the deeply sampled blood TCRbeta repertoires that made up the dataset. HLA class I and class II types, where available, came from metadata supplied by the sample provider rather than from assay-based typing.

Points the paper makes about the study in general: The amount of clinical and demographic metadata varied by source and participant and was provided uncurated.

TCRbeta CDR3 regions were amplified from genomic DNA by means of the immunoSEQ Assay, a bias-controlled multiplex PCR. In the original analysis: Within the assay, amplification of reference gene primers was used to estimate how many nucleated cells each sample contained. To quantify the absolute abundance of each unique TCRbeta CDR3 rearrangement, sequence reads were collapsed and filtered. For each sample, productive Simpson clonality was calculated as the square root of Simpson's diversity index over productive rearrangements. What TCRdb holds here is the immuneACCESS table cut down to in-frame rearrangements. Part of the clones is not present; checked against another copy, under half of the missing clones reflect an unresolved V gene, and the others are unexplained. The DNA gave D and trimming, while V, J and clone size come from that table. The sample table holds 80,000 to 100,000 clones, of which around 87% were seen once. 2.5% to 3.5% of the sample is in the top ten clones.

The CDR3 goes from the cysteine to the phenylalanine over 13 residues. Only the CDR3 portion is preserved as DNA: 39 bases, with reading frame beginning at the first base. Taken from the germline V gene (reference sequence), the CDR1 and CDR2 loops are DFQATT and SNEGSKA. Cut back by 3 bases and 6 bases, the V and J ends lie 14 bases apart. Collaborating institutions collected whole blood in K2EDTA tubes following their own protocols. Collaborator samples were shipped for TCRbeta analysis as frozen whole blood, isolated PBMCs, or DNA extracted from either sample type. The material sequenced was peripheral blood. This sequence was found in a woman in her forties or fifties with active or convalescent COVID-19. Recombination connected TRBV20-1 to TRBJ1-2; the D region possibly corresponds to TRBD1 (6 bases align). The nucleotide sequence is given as TGCAGTGCTAGTCTAAGGGGGGGCGATGGCTACACCTTC. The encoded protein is CSASLRGGDGYTF.